The subject of this entry is one T cell receptor (beta chain). This table comes from immunoSEQ multiplex PCR, and its TCRdb copy is limited to in-frame clones, with some not included. In the table there are about 35,000 clones, around 85% of which are singletons. The sample comes from a study of OX40 agonist ivuxolimab in advanced cancers. The germline V and J ends were trimmed by 9 bases and 0 bases, with 17 bases remaining between them. The CDR3 totals 15 residues. Germline CDR1 reads MDHEN; CDR2 reads SYDVKM. The clonotype comes from an adult with an advanced solid tumor such as melanoma, head and neck, liver or kidney cancer. The chain employs TRBV28 and TRBJ1-1, with D possibly TRBD1 on 6 matching bases. Specimen: CD4+ or CD8+ T cells sorted from blood, collected in a trial of the OX40 agonist ivuxolimab. CDR3 DNA: TGTGCCAGTGGCCGGGGGGCTAGTATGAACACTGAAGCTTTCTTT. Protein sequence: CASGRGASMNTEAFF.